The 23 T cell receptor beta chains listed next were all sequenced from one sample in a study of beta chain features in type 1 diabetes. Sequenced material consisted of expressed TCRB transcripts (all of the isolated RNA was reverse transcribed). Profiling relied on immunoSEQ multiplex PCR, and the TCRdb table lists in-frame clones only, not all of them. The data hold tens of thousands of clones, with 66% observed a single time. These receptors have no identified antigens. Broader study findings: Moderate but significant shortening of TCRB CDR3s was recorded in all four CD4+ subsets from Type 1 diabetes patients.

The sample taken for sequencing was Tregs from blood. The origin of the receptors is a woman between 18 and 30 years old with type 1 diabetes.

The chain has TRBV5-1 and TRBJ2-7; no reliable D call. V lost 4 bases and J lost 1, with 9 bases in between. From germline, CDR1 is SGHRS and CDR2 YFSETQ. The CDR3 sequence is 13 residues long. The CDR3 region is CASSDLMSYEQYF. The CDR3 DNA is TGCGCCAGCAGCGACTTGATGTCCTACGAGCAGTACTTC. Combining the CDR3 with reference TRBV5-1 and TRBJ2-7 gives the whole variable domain KAGVTQTPRYLIKTRGQQVTLSCSPISGHRSVSWYQQTPGQGLQFLFEYFSETQRNKGNFPGRFSGRQFSNSRSEMNVSTLELGDSALYLCASSDLMSYEQYFGPGTRLTVT.

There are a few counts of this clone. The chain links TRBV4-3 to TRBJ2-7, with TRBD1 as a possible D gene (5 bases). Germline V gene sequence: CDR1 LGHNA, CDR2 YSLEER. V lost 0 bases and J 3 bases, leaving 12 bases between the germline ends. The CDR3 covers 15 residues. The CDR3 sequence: CASSQDLAGFYEQYF. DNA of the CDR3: TGCGCCAGCAGCCAAGATTTAGCAGGGTTCTACGAGCAGTACTTC.

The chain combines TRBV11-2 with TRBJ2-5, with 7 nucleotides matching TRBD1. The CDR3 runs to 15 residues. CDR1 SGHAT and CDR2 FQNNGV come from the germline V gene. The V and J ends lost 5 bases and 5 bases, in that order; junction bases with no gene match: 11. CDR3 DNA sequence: TGTGCCAGCAGCCCCTCCAGGGGGAGAGGGGAGACCCAGTACTTC. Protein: CASSPSRGRGETQYF.

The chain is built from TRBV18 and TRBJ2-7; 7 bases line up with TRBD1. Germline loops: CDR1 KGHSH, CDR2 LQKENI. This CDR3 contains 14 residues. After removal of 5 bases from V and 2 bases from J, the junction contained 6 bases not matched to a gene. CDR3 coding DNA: TGTGCCAGCTCATGGAACGGACAGGCCTACGAGCAGTACTTC. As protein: CASSWNGQAYEQYF.

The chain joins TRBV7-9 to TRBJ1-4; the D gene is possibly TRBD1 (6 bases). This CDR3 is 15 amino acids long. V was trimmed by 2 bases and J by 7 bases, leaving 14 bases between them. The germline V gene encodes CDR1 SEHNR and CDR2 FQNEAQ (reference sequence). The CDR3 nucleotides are TGTGCCAGCAGCTTAAGTGCAGGGGCCGCTGAAAAACTGTTTTTT. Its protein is CASSLSAGAAEKLFF.

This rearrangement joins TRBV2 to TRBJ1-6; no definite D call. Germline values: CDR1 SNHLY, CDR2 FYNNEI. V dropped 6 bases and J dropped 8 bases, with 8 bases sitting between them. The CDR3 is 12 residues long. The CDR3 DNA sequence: TGTGCCAGCAGACGGGAGTATTCACCCCTCCACTTT. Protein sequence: CASRREYSPLHF.

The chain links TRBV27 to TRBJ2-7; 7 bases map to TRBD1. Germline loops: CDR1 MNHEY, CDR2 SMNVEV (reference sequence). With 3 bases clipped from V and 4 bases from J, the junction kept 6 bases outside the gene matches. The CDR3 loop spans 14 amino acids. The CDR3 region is CASSLDRPPYEQYF. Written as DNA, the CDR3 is TGTGCCAGCAGTTTGGACAGGCCCCCTTACGAGCAGTACTTC.

The CDR3 nucleotides read TGTGCCAGTAGTCCGGGACAGGGGCCCTCTGGGGCCAACGTCCTGACTTTC. This translates into CASSPGQGPSGANVLTF. The chain combines TRBV19 with TRBJ2-6; TRBD1 matches 10 bases. Germline V lookup: CDR1 LNHDA, CDR2 SQIVND (reference sequence). This CDR3 is 17 amino acids long. After removal of 5 bases from V and 0 bases from J, the junction contained 4 bases not matched to a gene.

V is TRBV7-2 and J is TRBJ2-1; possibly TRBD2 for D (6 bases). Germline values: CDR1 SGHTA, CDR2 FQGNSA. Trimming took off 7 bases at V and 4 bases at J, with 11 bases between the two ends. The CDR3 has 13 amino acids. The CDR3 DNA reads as TGTGCCAGCACCAGACGGGAGTACAATGAGCAGTTCTTC. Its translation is CASTRREYNEQFF. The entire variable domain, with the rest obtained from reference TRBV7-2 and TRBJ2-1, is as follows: GAGVSQSPSNKVTEKGKDVELRCDPISGHTALYWYRQSLGQGLEFLIYFQGNSAPDKSGLPSDRFSAERTGGSVSTLTIQRTQQEDSAVYLCASTRREYNEQFFGPGTRLTVL.

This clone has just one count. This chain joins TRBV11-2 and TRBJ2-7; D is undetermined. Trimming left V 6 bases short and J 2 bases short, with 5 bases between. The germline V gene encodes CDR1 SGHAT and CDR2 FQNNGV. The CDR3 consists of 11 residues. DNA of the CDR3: TGTGCCAGCAGTTCGGCCTACGAGCAGTACTTC. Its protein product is CASSSAYEQYF.

This CDR3 reads CASSWSGTVMNTEAFF. CDR3 in DNA: TGCGCCAGCAGCTGGTCCGGGACAGTCATGAACACTGAAGCTTTCTTT. This chain joins TRBV5-1 and TRBJ1-1; 7 nucleotides match TRBD1. The germline V gene encodes CDR1 SGHRS and CDR2 YFSETQ. V lost 3 bases to trimming and J lost 0 bases; unmatched junction nucleotides: 8. CDR3 length equals 16 residues. Using reference TRBV5-1 and TRBJ1-1 for the parts outside the CDR3, the full variable domain is KAGVTQTPRYLIKTRGQQVTLSCSPISGHRSVSWYQQTPGQGLQFLFEYFSETQRNKGNFPGRFSGRQFSNSRSEMNVSTLELGDSALYLCASSWSGTVMNTEAFFGQGTRLTVV.

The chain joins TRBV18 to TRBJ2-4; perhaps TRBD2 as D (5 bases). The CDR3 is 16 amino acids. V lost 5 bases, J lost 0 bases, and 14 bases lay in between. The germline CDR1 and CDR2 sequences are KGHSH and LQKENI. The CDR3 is CASSAERTLAKNIQYF. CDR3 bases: TGTGCCAGCTCAGCCGAGCGGACTTTAGCCAAAAACATTCAGTACTTC.

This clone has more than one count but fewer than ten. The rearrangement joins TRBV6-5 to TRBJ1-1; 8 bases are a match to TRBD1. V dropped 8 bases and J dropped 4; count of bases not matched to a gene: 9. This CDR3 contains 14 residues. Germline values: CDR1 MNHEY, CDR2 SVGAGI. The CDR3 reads CASGRGLGGTEAFF. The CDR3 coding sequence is TGTGCCAGCGGCAGGGGGCTTGGAGGCACTGAAGCTTTCTTT.

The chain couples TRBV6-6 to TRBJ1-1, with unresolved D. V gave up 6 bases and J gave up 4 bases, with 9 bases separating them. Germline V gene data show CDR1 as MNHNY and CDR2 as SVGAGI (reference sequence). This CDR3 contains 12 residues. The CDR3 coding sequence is TGTGCCAGCAGCGAATTCAGCACTGAAGCTTTCTTT. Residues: CASSEFSTEAFF.

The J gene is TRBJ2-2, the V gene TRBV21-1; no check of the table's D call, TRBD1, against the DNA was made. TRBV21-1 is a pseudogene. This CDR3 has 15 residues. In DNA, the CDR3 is TGTGCCAGCAGCATTGAACCAGGGATTGTCGGGGAGCTGTTTTTT. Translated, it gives CASSIEPGIVGELFF.

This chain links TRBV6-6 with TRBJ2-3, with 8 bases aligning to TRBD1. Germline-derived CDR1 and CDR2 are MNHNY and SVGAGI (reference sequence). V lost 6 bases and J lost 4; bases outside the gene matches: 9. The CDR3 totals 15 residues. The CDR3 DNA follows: TGTGCCAGCAGGCCCGGACAGGGTAGCGCAGATACGCAGTATTTT. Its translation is CASRPGQGSADTQYF.

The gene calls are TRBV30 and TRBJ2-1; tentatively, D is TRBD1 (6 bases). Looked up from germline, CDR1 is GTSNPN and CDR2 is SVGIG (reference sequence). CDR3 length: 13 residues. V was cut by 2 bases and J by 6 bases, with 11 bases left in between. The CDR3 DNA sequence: TGTGCCTGGAGTCCTGGGGGCCCCAATGAGCAGTTCTTC. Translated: CAWSPGGPNEQFF.

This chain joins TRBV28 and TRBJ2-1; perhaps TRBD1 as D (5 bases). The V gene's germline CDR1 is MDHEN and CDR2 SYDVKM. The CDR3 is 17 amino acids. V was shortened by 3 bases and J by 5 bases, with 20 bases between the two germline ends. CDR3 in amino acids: CASSFRTGPTANNEQFF. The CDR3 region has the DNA TGTGCCAGCAGTTTTCGTACAGGCCCGACCGCTAACAATGAGCAGTTCTTC. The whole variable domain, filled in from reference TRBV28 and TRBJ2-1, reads DVKVTQSSRYLVKRTGEKVFLECVQDMDHENMFWYRQDPGLGLRLIYFSYDVKMKEKGDIPEGYSVSREKKERFSLILESASTNQTSMYLCASSFRTGPTANNEQFFGPGTRLTVL.

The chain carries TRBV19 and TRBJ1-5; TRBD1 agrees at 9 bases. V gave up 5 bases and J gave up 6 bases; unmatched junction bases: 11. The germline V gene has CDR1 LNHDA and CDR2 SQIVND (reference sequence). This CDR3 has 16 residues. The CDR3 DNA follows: TGTGCCAGTAGTGCACCGGGACAGGGAGGGGGTCAGCCCCAGCATTTT. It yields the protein CASSAPGQGGGQPQHF.

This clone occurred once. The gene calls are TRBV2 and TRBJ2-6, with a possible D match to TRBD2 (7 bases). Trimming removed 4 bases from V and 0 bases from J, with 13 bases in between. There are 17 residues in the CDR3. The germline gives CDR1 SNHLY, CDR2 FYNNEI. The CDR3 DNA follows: TGTGCCAGCAGTGTGGGGGGGCGGGACTCTGGGGCCAACGTCCTGACTTTC. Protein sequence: CASSVGGRDSGANVLTF.

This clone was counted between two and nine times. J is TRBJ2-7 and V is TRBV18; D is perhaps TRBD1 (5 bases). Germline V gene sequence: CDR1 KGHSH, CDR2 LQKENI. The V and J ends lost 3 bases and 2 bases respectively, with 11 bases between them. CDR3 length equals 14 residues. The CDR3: CASSPETVTYEQYF. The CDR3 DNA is TGTGCCAGCTCACCTGAGACAGTGACCTACGAGCAGTACTTC.

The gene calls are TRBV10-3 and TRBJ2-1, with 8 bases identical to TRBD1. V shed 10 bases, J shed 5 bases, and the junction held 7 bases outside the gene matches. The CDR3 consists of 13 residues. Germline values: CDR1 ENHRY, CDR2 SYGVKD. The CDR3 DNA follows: TGTGCCACAACCGGGACAGGTAACAATGAGCAGTTCTTC. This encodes CATTGTGNNEQFF.

The CDR3 sequence: CASSETGVRGTEAFF. In nucleotides, the CDR3 is TGTGCCAGCAGTGAGACAGGGGTTCGCGGCACTGAAGCTTTCTTT. The chain carries TRBV25-1 and TRBJ1-1; 8 nucleotides line up with TRBD1. The CDR3 length is 15 residues. After removal of 3 bases from V and 4 bases from J, the junction contained 7 bases not matched to a gene. The germline gives CDR1 MGHDK, CDR2 SYGVNS. Looking up the rest from reference TRBV25-1 and TRBJ1-1 gives the full variable domain: EADIYQTPRYLVIGTGKKITLECSQTMGHDKMYWYQQDPGMELHLIHYSYGVNSTEKGDLSSESTVSRIRTEHFPLTLESARPSHTSQYLCASSETGVRGTEAFFGQGTRLTVV.